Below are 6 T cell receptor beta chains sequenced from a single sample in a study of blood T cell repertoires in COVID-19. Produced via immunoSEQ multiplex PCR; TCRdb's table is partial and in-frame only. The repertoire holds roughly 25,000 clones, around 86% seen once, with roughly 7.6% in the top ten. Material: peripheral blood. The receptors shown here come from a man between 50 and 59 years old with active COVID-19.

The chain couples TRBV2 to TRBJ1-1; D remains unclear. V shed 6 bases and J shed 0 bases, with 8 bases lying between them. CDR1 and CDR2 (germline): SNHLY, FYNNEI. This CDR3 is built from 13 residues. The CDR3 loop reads CASSRTLNTEAFF. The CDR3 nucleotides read TGTGCCAGCAGCAGGACTTTGAACACTGAAGCTTTCTTT.

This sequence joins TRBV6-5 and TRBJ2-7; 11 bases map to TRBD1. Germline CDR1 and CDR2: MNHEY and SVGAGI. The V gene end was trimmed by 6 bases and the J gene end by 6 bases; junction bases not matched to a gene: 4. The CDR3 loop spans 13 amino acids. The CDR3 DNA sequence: TGTGCCAGCAGCTACGGGACAGGGGGCGAGCAGTACTTC. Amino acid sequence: CASSYGTGGEQYF.

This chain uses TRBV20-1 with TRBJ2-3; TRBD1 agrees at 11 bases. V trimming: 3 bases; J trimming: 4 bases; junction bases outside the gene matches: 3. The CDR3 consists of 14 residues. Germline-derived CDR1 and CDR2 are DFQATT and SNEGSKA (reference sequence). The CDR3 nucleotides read TGCAGTGCTAGTGGGACAGGGGGACCAGATACGCAGTATTTT. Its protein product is CSASGTGGPDTQYF.

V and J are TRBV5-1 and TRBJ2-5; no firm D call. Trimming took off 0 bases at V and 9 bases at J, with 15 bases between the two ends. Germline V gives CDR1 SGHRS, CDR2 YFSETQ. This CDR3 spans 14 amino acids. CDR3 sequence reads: CASSLVSEVSAQYF. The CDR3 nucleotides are TGCGCCAGCAGCTTGGTTTCAGAGGTATCGGCCCAGTACTTC.

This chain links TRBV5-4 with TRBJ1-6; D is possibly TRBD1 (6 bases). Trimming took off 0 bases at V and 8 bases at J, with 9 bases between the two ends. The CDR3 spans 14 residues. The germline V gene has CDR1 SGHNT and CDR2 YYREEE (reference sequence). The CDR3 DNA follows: TGTGCCAGCAGCTTGGACAGGGTTTATTCACCCCTCCACTTT. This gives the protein CASSLDRVYSPLHF.

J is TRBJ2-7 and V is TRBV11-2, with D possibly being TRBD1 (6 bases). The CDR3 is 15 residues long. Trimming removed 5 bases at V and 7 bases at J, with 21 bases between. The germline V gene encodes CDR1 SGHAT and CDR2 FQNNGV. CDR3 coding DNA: TGTGCCAGCAGCGTAACTACCGGGACACCGTTGGAGCAGTACTTC. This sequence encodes CASSVTTGTPLEQYF.